The sequence of this T cell receptor (beta chain) was determined in a study of ipilimumab plus nivolumab after autologous stem cell transplantation. Study-wide background: Typical patient got 5 ipilimumab doses and seven to nine nivolumab doses (median).

Study-wide points: TCR repertoire, Treg phenotype and gut microbiota reportedly support more study of this approach.

Trimming stripped 4 bases from V and 2 bases from J, with 12 bases between. Germline V gene sequence: CDR1 SGHRS, CDR2 YFSETQ. This CDR3 is 14 amino acids long. Starting 14 to 28 days after autologous transplant, ipilimumab 1 mg/kg was given. Dosing: nivolumab 3 mg/kg IV, weeks 1, 4, 7, 10, then every two weeks to week 26. A word on this clone: What it recognizes is unknown.

Measured with immunoSEQ multiplex PCR; TCRdb has only the in-frame clones, and not every one. This table holds 9,000 to 15,000 clones, roughly three quarters found once. The genes are TRBV5-1 and TRBJ1-2; no clear D. Here the sequenced sample was PBMCs, taken in a trial of ipilimumab plus nivolumab as post-transplant consolidation. The receptor comes from a male donor with diffuse large B-cell lymphoma. The CDR3 sequence is CASSQMTPNYGYTF. Here the CDR3 DNA reads TGCGCCAGCAGCCAAATGACACCGAACTATGGCTACACCTTC.